The TCR beta chain described here comes from a study of T cells expressing NK-cell markers. Study in general: In the group of eight sequenced donors, seven were HCMV-seropositive and one was seronegative.

Concerning this clonotype itself: Its antigen is unidentified.

The CDR3 sequence is 18 residues long. Per germline, CDR1 MGHRA and CDR2 YSYEKL. Whole-study findings and limits: Dominant NKG2C+ clonotypes made up about 1.0-7.0% of CD8+ T cells in roughly six donors. Topping the CD3+CD56-NKG2C+ fraction as well were these clonotypes, in a few donors.

Following a re-call of the 5' RACE reads, TCRdb has one entry per CDR3 protein and lacks DNA. This table holds about 460,000 distinct CDR3 sequences. Sequencing was done on a sample of blood T cells: a sorted CD56 or NKG2C T cell subset, CD4+ or CD8+ T cells, or bulk PBMC T cells (not recorded which). This chain links TRBV4-1 with TRBJ1-4; the TCRdb call, TRBD1, lacks DNA for checking. The source of this sequence is a woman between 45 and 65 years old in good health. This CDR3 is CVSSQIKELRQLNEKLFF.